Following are 8 T cell receptor beta chains from one sample sequenced in a study of graft-versus-host responses after intestinal transplantation. Some clones are missing from TCRdb's copy, which holds only in-frame ones; the method was immunoSEQ multiplex PCR. The sample has 90,000 to 95,000 clones; 85% to 95% are singletons. These TCRs are of unknown antigen specificity. The material sequenced was unstimulated CD8+ T cells sorted from spleen or lymph node cells, taken before intestinal transplant. These receptors originate from a human donor who received an intestinal transplant.

This clone appeared once. The CDR3 region is CASSQETGVMMYSATNEKLFF. Written as DNA, the CDR3 is TGTGCCAGCAGCCAAGAAACAGGGGTAATGATGTACTCCGCAACTAATGAAAAACTGTTTTTT. This rearrangement joins TRBV4-2 to TRBJ1-4, with 7 bases aligning to TRBD1. V dropped 0 bases and J dropped 0; count of bases not matched to a gene: 16. This CDR3 is 21 amino acids long. Germline CDR1 reads LGHNA; CDR2 reads YNFKEQ.

The chain is built from TRBV4-3 and TRBJ2-5; 12 bases line up with TRBD2. The J call may be faulty, since TRBJ2-7 better matches the DNA end. CDR1 is LGHNA and CDR2 is YSLEER in the germline V gene. The CDR3 has 16 amino acids. This CDR3 is CASSQALAGGSYEQYF. In DNA form, the CDR3 reads TGCGCCAGCAGCCAAGCGCTAGCGGGGGGGTCCTACGAGCAGTACTTC.

This sequence joins TRBV19 and TRBJ2-1; D possibly corresponds to TRBD2 (6 bases). V dropped 5 bases and J dropped 9 bases, with 11 bases sitting between them. Germline V gene sequence: CDR1 LNHDA, CDR2 SQIVND (reference sequence). The CDR3 covers 12 residues. The CDR3 nucleotides are TGTGCCAGTAGTGACGGGACTGGTGAGCAGTTCTTC. Translating it yields CASSDGTGEQFF.

The chain has TRBV27 and TRBJ2-3; D is perhaps TRBD1 (6 bases). This CDR3 spans 14 amino acids. Germline V lookup: CDR1 MNHEY, CDR2 SMNVEV (reference sequence). V dropped 5 bases and J dropped 1 base, with 10 bases sitting between them. CDR3 in DNA: TGTGCCAGCAGTCTCCGACAGGGCACAGATACGCAGTATTTT. It is translated as CASSLRQGTDTQYF.

This clone was seen a few times. The CDR3 here is CASSEEPTGTEAFF. CDR3 sequence (DNA): TGTGCCAGCAGTGAAGAACCTACGGGCACTGAAGCTTTCTTT. The chain joins TRBV2 to TRBJ1-1, with D unclear. This CDR3 is built from 14 residues. Trimming shortened V by 1 base and J by 4 bases, and 10 bases separated the two germline ends. The V gene's germline CDR1 is SNHLY and CDR2 FYNNEI.

The J gene is TRBJ1-2, the V gene TRBV16; maybe TRBD1 (6 bases). There are 13 residues in the CDR3. Trimming cost V 0 bases and J 7 bases, with 9 bases left between them. CDR1 and CDR2 (germline): KGHSY, FQNENV. The CDR3 protein is CASSQSYRVGYTF. CDR3 in DNA: TGTGCCAGCAGCCAATCCTACAGGGTTGGCTACACCTTC.

This clone appeared once. This rearrangement joins TRBV5-1 to TRBJ2-1; TRBD2 might be the D (5 bases). Germline assignment: CDR1 SGHRS and CDR2 YFSETQ. The CDR3 covers 16 residues. V lost 0 bases, J lost 1 base, and 11 bases lay in between. In DNA, the CDR3 is TGCGCCAGCAGCTTGGGGCTAGCCGTATCCTACAATGAGCAGTTCTTC. Amino acid sequence: CASSLGLAVSYNEQFF.

J is TRBJ1-5 and V is TRBV5-6, with D unresolved. This CDR3 has 13 amino acids. The V and J ends lost 2 bases and 4 bases respectively, with 7 bases between them. The germline V gene has CDR1 SGHDT and CDR2 YYEEEE. The DNA for the CDR3 is TGTGCCAGCAGCTTTATCGGGAATCAGCCCCAGCATTTT. Translation gives CASSFIGNQPQHF.